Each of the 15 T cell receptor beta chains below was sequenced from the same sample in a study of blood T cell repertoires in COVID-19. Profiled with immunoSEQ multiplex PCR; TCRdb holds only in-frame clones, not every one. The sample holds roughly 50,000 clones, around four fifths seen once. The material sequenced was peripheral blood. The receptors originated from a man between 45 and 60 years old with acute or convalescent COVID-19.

Here the CDR3 reads CASSQVGGLGTQYF. In nucleotides, the CDR3 is TGCGCCAGCAGCCAAGTGGGAGGGTTGGGGACCCAGTACTTC. This sequence joins TRBV4-1 and TRBJ2-5; 7 bases map to TRBD2. In germline, CDR1 is MGHRA, CDR2 YSYEKL. CDR3 length: 14 residues. V lost 1 base, J lost 7 bases, and 6 bases stayed unmatched.

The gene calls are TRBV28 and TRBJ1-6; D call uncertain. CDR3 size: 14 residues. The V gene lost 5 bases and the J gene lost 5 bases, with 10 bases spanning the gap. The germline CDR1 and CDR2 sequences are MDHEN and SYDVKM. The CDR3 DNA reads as TGTGCCAGCAGTATCCAGGCCCATAATTCACCCCTCCACTTT. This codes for CASSIQAHNSPLHF.

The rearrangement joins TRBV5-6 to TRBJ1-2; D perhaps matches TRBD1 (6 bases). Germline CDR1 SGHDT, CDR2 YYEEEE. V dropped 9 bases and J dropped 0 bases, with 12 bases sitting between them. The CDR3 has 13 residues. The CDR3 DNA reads TGTGCCACCAGACAGGCAGCTAACTATGGCTACACCTTC. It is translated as CATRQAANYGYTF.

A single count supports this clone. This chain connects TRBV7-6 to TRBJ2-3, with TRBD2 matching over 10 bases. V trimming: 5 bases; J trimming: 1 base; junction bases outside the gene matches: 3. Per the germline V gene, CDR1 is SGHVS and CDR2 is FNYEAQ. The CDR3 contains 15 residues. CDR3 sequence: CASSPLAGGTDTQYF. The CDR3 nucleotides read TGTGCCAGCAGCCCCCTAGCGGGGGGCACAGATACGCAGTATTTT. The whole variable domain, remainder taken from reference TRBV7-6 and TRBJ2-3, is GAGVSQSPRYKVTKRGQDVALRCDPISGHVSLYWYRQALGQGPEFLTYFNYEAQQDKSGLPNDRFSAERPEGSISTLTIQRTEQRDSAMYRCASSPLAGGTDTQYFGPGTRLTVL.

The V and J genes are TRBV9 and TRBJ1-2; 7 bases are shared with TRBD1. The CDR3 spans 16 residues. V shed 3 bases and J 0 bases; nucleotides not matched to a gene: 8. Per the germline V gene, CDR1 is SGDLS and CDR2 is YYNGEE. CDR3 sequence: CASSANFRGANYGYTF. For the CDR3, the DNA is TGTGCCAGCAGCGCCAACTTCAGGGGGGCTAACTATGGCTACACCTTC.

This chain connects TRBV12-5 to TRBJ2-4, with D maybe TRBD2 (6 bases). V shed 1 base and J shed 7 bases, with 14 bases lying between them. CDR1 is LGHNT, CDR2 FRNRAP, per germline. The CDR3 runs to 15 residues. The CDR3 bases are TGTGCTAGTGGTTTGGGGGATACGGCGGGGAACATTCAGTACTTC. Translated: CASGLGDTAGNIQYF.

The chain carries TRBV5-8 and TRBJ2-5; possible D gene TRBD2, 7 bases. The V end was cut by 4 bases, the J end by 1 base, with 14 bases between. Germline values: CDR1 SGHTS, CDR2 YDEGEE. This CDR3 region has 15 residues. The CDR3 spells CASSRGADVQETQYF. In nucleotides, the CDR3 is TGTGCCAGCAGCCGGGGGGCAGACGTCCAAGAGACCCAGTACTTC. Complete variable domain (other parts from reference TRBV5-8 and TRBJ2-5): EAGVTQSPTHLIKTRGQQATLRCSPISGHTSVYWYQQALGLGLQFLLWYDEGEERNRGNFPPRFSGRQFPNYSSELNVNALELEDSALYLCASSRGADVQETQYFGPGTRLLVL.

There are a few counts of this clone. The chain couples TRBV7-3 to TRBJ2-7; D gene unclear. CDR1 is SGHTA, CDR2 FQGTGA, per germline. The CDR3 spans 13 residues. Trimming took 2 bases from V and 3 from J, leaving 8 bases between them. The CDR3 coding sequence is TGTGCCAGCAGCTTAGACTCCAACTACGAGCAGTACTTC. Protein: CASSLDSNYEQYF.

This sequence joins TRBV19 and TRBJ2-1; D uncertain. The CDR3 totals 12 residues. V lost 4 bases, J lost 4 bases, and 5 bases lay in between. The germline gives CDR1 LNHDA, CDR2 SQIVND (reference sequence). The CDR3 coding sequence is TGTGCCAGTAGTAGTTTATACAATGAGCAGTTCTTC. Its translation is CASSSLYNEQFF. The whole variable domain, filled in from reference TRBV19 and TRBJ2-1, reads DGGITQSPKYLFRKEGQNVTLSCEQNLNHDAMYWYRQDPGQGLRLIYYSQIVNDFQKGDIAEGYSVSREKKESFPLTVTSAQKNPTAFYLCASSSLYNEQFFGPGTRLTVL.

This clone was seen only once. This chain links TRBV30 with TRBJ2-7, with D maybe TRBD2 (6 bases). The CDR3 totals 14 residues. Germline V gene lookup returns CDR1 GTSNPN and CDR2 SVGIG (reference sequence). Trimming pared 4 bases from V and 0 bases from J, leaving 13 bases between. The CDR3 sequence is CAWNRGLPSYEQYF. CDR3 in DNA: TGTGCCTGGAACCGGGGACTTCCCTCCTACGAGCAGTACTTC.

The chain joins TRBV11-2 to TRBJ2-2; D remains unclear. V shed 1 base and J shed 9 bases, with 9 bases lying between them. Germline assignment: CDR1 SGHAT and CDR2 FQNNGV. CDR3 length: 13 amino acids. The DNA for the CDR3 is TGTGCCAGCAGCTTAGCTCTAAACCGGGAGCTGTTTTTT. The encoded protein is CASSLALNRELFF.

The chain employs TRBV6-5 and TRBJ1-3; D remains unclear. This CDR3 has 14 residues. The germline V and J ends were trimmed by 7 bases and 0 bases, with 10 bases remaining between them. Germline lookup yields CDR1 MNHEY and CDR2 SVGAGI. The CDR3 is CASTPTFSGNTIYF. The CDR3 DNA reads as TGTGCCAGCACCCCTACTTTCTCTGGAAACACCATATATTTT.

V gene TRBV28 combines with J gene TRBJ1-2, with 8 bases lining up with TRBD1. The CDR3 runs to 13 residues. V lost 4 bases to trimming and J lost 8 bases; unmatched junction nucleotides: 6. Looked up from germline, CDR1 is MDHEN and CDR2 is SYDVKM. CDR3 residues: CASSSDRGRGYTF. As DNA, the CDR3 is TGTGCCAGCAGTTCAGACAGGGGTCGCGGCTACACCTTC.

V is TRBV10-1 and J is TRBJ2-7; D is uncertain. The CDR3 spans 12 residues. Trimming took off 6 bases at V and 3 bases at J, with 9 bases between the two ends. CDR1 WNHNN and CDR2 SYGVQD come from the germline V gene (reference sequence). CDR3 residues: CASSYSSYEQYF. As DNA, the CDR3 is TGCGCCAGCAGCTATAGCAGCTACGAGCAGTACTTC.

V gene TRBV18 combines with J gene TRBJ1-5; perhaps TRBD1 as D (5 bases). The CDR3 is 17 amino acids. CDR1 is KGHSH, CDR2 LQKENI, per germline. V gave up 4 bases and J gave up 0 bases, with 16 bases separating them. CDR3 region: CASSLAWGGDSNQPQHF. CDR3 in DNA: TGTGCCAGCTCACTAGCCTGGGGAGGGGATAGCAATCAGCCCCAGCATTTT.